The rows below give T cell receptor beta chains drawn from one sample of a study of cytomegalovirus exposure and HLA in healthy donors. Assay: immunoSEQ multiplex PCR; the TCRdb copy retains only in-frame clones and omits some. This table has about 200,000 clones, about 70% appearing once. The sequenced material came from PBMCs. Source of these receptors: a man aged 35-49 years in good health and CMV-seropositive. The CDR3 runs from the conserved cysteine through the conserved F or W. The D gene is left open where the match is weak. Clone sizes are given selectively: once, few, many, or a class where the clone is expanded.

j_call d_call clone_size v_call cdr3_nt cdr3_aa
TRBJ1-4 . few TRBV19 TGTGCCAGTAGTATGGGCATTAATGAAAAACTGTTTTTT CASSMGINEKLFF
TRBJ1-1 . . TRBV6-5 TGTGCCAGCAGTCTCACAGTGAACACTGAAGCTTTCTTT CASSLTVNTEAFF
TRBJ1-1 TRBD1 . TRBV6-5 TGTGCCAGCAGGGGGACAGGGATCACTGAAGCTTTCTTT CASRGTGITEAFF
TRBJ2-1 TRBD2 . TRBV7-2 TGTGCCAGCAGCTTCTTGACTAGCGGGGGGTTGGATGAGCAGTTCTTC CASSFLTSGGLDEQFF
TRBJ2-7 . . TRBV25-1 TGTGCCAGCAGTGAGGCACAAAGCTCCTACGAGCAGTACTTC CASSEAQSSYEQYF
TRBJ2-6 TRBD1 . TRBV29-1 TGCAGCGTGGCCGGGACAGGGCAAGCTGGGGCCAACGTCCTGACTTTC CSVAGTGQAGANVLTF
TRBJ2-7 TRBD1 few TRBV7-9 TGTGCCAGCAGCGAAGTGACAGGGGGCGGCTACGAGCAGTACTTC CASSEVTGGGYEQYF
TRBJ2-7 TRBD2 . TRBV5-1 TGCGCCAGCAGCTTGAGGTCTAGCGGGTTCTCCTACGAGCAGTACTTC CASSLRSSGFSYEQYF
TRBJ1-1 . . TRBV2 TGTGCCAGCAGGGGGACAAAGGACATGAACACTGAAGCTTTCTTT CASRGTKDMNTEAFF
TRBJ1-3 . . TRBV9 TGTGCCAGCAGCGTAGGCGGGGGCTCTGGAAACACCATATATTTT CASSVGGGSGNTIYF
TRBJ1-2 TRBD1 . TRBV6-5 TGTGCCGGCGTCCTCCAGACAGGGGGCGTCTATGGCTACACCTTC CAGVLQTGGVYGYTF
TRBJ1-1 . . TRBV29-1 TGCAGCGCCTTGGCAGGGAACACTGAAGCTTTCTTT CSALAGNTEAFF
TRBJ1-2 TRBD1 . TRBV19 TGTGCCAGTGCTACAGGGGCCGGATGGGACTATGGCTACACCTTC CASATGAGWDYGYTF
TRBJ2-1 . . TRBV6-6 TGTGCCAGCACCTTTTTGGGTCAGGACATAAAGTTCTTC CASTFLGQDIKFF
TRBJ1-5 . . TRBV7-8 TGTGCCAGCAGCTTGTCTCCCGGGCCCCAGCATTTT CASSLSPGPQHF
TRBJ1-4 . . TRBV14 TGTGCCAGCAGCTCGACGGGGTCGAGAATCGAAAAACTGTTTTTT CASSSTGSRIEKLFF
TRBJ2-1 TRBD2 . TRBV7-3 TGTGCCAGCAGCAAGGCAGCGGGGGCATACAATGAGCAGTTCTTC CASSKAAGAYNEQFF
TRBJ2-6 . . TRBV19 TGTGCCTCCTCCCCAGTGTCCTCTGGGGCCAACGTCCTGACTTTC CASSPVSSGANVLTF
TRBJ2-2 TRBD2 . TRBV7-2 TGTGCCAGCAGCTTAGCCCTACTAGCGGGGGGGAACACCGGGGAGCTGTTTTTT CASSLALLAGGNTGELFF
TRBJ2-3 . few TRBV5-1 TGCGCCAGCAGCTTAGTACTAGATCATAATACGCAGTATTTT CASSLVLDHNTQYF
TRBJ1-5 . . TRBV9 TGTGCCAGCAGCCGTGGGCCGTACGGCAATCAGCCCCAGCATTTT CASSRGPYGNQPQHF
TRBJ2-3 TRBD2 few TRBV4-1 TGCGCCAGCAGCCAAGAACTAGCGGGGGCAGATACGCAGTATTTT CASSQELAGADTQYF
TRBJ1-5 TRBD1 . TRBV6-1 TGTGCCAGCAGCGGACAGGGCGGTCAGCCCCAGCATTTT CASSGQGGQPQHF
TRBJ2-2 . . TRBV19 TGTGCCAGTAGTATGGAGCCCGGGGAGCTGTTTTTT CASSMEPGELFF
TRBJ1-2 TRBD1 . TRBV15 TGTGCCACCAGCAGAGTTCTTTTGGGACAGGGTGTACTATCCTATGGCTACACCTTC CATSRVLLGQGVLSYGYTF
TRBJ1-6 . . TRBV7-9 TGTGCCAGCAGCCAACAGGGATTTGGAAATTCACCCCTCCACTTT CASSQQGFGNSPLHF
TRBJ1-1 TRBD1 . TRBV5-1 TGCGCCAGCAGCCTGGGCCCCGGGACAGGGGGATCTGAAGCTTTCTTT CASSLGPGTGGSEAFF
TRBJ2-3 TRBD2 . TRBV5-1 TGCGCCAGCAGCTTGATGACTAGCGGGGACACAGATACGCAGTATTTT CASSLMTSGDTDTQYF
TRBJ2-3 TRBD1 once TRBV5-1 TGCGCCAGCAGCTTGGACAGGGGGAGAGATACGCAGTATTTT CASSLDRGRDTQYF
TRBJ1-5 . once TRBV7-9 TGTGCCAGCAGCTTAGAGGAGGGTCAGCCCCAGCATTTT CASSLEEGQPQHF
TRBJ2-1 . . TRBV5-1 TGCGCCAGCAGCTTGGCTGCTGCAGGGTACTATGAGCAGTTCTTC CASSLAAAGYYEQFF
TRBJ2-1 TRBD2 . TRBV19 TGTGCCAGTAGTACCCGCCCCAGCGGGGGCTACAATGAGCAGTTCTTC CASSTRPSGGYNEQFF
TRBJ2-5 . . TRBV18 TGTGCCAGCTCACCAGGAGACGGCCCTCGGGAGCAGTACTTC CASSPGDGPREQYF
TRBJ1-1 . . TRBV7-2 TGTGCCAGCAGCTTTCAAACAGGGAGCGCTGCCACTGAAGCTTTCTTT CASSFQTGSAATEAFF
TRBJ2-1 . once TRBV6-5 TGTGCCAGCAGTTACAAGCGGTCCTCCTACAATGAGCAGTTCTTC CASSYKRSSYNEQFF
TRBJ2-2 . . TRBV7-9 TGTTCCAGCAGCGATACAGGAGATAACACCGGGGAGCTGTTTTTT CSSSDTGDNTGELFF
TRBJ1-3 TRBD1 . TRBV5-4 TGTGCCAGCAGCGATTATTCTTCGGGACAGATTTCTGGAAACACCATATATTTT CASSDYSSGQISGNTIYF
TRBJ2-3 TRBD2 . TRBV9 TGTGCCAGCATGAGAACTAGCGGGGGAGGTACGCAGTATTTT CASMRTSGGGTQYF
TRBJ2-2 . few TRBV10-3 TGTGCCATCACCCAGTTAACCGGGGAGCTGTTTTTT CAITQLTGELFF
TRBJ2-2 . . TRBV2 TGTGCCAGCAGTCGTAGGGGGTCCACCGGGGAGCTGTTTTTT CASSRRGSTGELFF
TRBJ1-2 . . TRBV12-2 TGTGCAAGTCGCCCGGAACCAGGGGCGGACTATGGCTACACCTTC CASRPEPGADYGYTF
TRBJ2-5 . . TRBV2 TGTGCCAGCAGTGAAGATCGGGCAGGGAAAGGGCAAGAGACCCAGTACTTC CASSEDRAGKGQETQYF
TRBJ2-1 TRBD1 . TRBV4-1 TGCGCCAGCAGCCAAGTTCCCCAAGGGACAGGGTTGAGCGAGCAGTTCTTC CASSQVPQGTGLSEQFF
TRBJ2-2 . . TRBV7-3 TGTGCCAGCAGCCCACAGGCCTCGAACACCGGGGAGCTGTTTTTT CASSPQASNTGELFF
TRBJ2-2 . . TRBV5-1 TGCGCCAGCAGCTCCAGTGGAGGGGGCGGGGACGGGGAGCTGTTTTTT CASSSSGGGGDGELFF
TRBJ2-7 . . TRBV28 TGTGCCAGCAGGCCGGGATTTGGGGTTGACTACGAGCAGTACTTC CASRPGFGVDYEQYF
TRBJ2-1 TRBD1 . TRBV2 TGTGCCAGTCGCTTTATGGGACAGGTACCCAATGAGCAGTTCTTC CASRFMGQVPNEQFF
TRBJ1-1 . . TRBV27 TGTGCCAGCGGTGGTCGGGGCACTGAAGCTTTCTTT CASGGRGTEAFF
TRBJ1-4 . . TRBV29-1 TGCAGCGTTGAAAGGGGGGAAAAACTGTTTTTT CSVERGEKLFF